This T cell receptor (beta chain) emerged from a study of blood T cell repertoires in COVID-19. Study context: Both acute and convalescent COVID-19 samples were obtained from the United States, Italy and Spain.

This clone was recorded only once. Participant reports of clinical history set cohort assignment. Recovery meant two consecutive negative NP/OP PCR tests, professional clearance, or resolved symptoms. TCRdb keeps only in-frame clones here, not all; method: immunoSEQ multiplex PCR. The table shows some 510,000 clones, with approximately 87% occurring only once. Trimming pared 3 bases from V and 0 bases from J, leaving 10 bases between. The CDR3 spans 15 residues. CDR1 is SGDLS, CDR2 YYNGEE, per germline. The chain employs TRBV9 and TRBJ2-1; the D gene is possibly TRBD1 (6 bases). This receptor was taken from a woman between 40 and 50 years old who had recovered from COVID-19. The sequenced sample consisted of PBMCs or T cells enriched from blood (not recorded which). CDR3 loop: CASSGSGHSYNEQFF. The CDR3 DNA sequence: TGTGCCAGCAGCGGATCGGGACACTCCTACAATGAGCAGTTCTTC.